This TCR beta chain was sequenced for a study of tumor-infiltrating lymphocytes in primary liver carcinoma. This clonotype was detected only a few times. Its specificity is unknown. The CDR3 end shows no conserved phenylalanine or tryptophan, and so a read error is likely. Broader study findings: Relative to blood, tumors carried a significantly larger fraction of the repertoire in their top 250 clones (p = 0.039).

Starting material of 400 to 600 ng total RNA yielded TCR beta cDNA via a constant-region primer. Libraries covering TCR beta were generated through three nested multiplex PCR rounds (using a slightly modified ARM-PCR). Amplification in the first two PCR rounds was performed using TRBV1-TRBV30 forward primers and a C-beta reverse primer for 10 cycles each. TCRdb reprocessed the multiplex PCR reads with MiXCR, giving one entry per CDR3 protein. The sample contains 75,000 to 80,000 distinct CDR3 sequences, roughly two thirds of which appear only once. Germline values: CDR1 MNHNS, CDR2 SASEGT. The CDR3 runs to 15 residues. With V trimmed by 6 bases and J by 9 bases, 7 bases remained unmatched. Taking about 19-32 mg of unsorted bulk tissue, the authors co-extracted RNA and DNA.

The rearrangement links TRBV6-1 to TRBJ2-1, with TRBD2 matching over 14 bases. This clonotype originated in a man aged 40-50 years with primary liver carcinoma and hepatitis B virus infection. The specimen sequenced was tumor-adjacent normal liver tissue. Here the CDR3 reads CASRMGLAGDGEQFS. The CDR3 bases are TGTGCCAGCAGGATGGGACTAGCGGGGGACGGTGAGCAGTTCTCC.